The T cell receptor (beta chain) under discussion was sequenced for a study of cytomegalovirus exposure and HLA in healthy donors. Study-level points and caveats: TCR beta V- and J-gene trimming, according to a later analysis, was linked to a missense DCLRE1C variant. Links to common viral pathogens appeared, in a later analysis, for several of the most significant clusters.

Remarks on this clone: The antigen remains unidentified.

Vbeta (60) and Jbeta (13) primers were used in the PCR. Profiling relied on immunoSEQ multiplex PCR, and the TCRdb table lists in-frame clones only, not all of them. Among approximately 110,000 clones listed, more than 65% were seen once. Trimming cost V 0 bases and J 7 bases; bases outside gene matches: 7. The CDR3 has 16 amino acids. Germline CDR1 MNHEY, CDR2 SVGAGI. The receptor was derived from a woman aged 25 to 39 in good health and CMV-seronegative. Sequencing used PBMCs. The chain combines TRBV6-5 with TRBJ2-1, with 9 bases aligning to TRBD2. The CDR3, as DNA: TGTGCCAGCAGTTACTCGCTAAGCGGGAGGATGAATGAGCAGTTCTTC. Translating gives CASSYSLSGRMNEQFF.